A single sample is the source of the 18 T cell receptor beta chains below, sequenced in a study of T cells after yellow fever vaccination. MiXCR was run by TCRdb on the 5' RACE reads, yielding one entry per CDR3 protein. This table holds about 300,000 distinct CDR3 sequences, under 9% found once. The sequenced sample was CD4+ T cells sorted from PBMCs, obtained 5 days after the yellow fever booster vaccination. The receptors shown here come from a man in his late teens or twenties who received the YFV17D yellow fever vaccine.

The chain is built from TRBV5-1 and TRBJ2-3, with 9 bases aligning to TRBD2. The CDR3 extends over 17 amino acids. V trimming: 0 bases; J trimming: 2 bases; junction bases outside the gene matches: 7. CDR1 is SGHRS, CDR2 YFSETQ, per germline. The CDR3 nucleotides read TGCGCCAGCAGCTTGGTGGCTAGCGGGGTGAACACAGATACGCAGTATTTT. Its translation: CASSLVASGVNTDTQYF. Complete variable domain (other parts from reference TRBV5-1 and TRBJ2-3): KAGVTQTPRYLIKTRGQQVTLSCSPISGHRSVSWYQQTPGQGLQFLFEYFSETQRNKGNFPGRFSGRQFSNSRSEMNVSTLELGDSALYLCASSLVASGVNTDTQYFGPGTRLTVL.

This clonotype occurred a few times. The chain is built from TRBV11-3 and TRBJ2-1; TRBD1 might be the D (6 bases). Germline loops: CDR1 SGHNT, CDR2 YENEEA. The ends were cut back, 3 bases at V and 9 bases at J, with 15 bases in the middle. This CDR3 spans 14 amino acids. The CDR3 loop reads CASSLRGGPSEQFF. CDR3 nucleotides: TGTGCCAGCAGCTTGCGAGGGGGTCCCAGTGAGCAGTTCTTC.

As concerns this clonotype: The CDR3 end shows no conserved phenylalanine or tryptophan, and so a read error is likely. The DNA is left out, because the CDR3 cannot be placed on it with certainty; the CDR3 is given as TCRdb lists it. V and J are TRBV5-1 and TRBJ2-3; TRBD2 was called by the table and not checked on the DNA. CDR1 and CDR2 from the germline V gene are SGHRS and YFSETQ. The CDR3 totals 12 residues, both ends included. The CDR3 sequence is CASILDGGLADI.

The sample holds a few counts of this clonotype. The gene calls are TRBV7-3 and TRBJ2-2, with no clear D. Deletions cut 1 base from V and 6 bases from J, with 6 bases between. This CDR3 has 13 amino acids. Germline CDR1 and CDR2: SGHTA and FQGTGA. CDR3 sequence (DNA): TGTGCCAGCAGCTTAAGAGGTTCCGGGGAGCTGTTTTTT. It yields the protein CASSLRGSGELFF.

This chain connects TRBV10-3 to TRBJ1-2; 7 bases map to TRBD1. This CDR3 comprises 12 residues. Germline V CDR1 and CDR2: ENHRY, SYGVKD. The J segment lost 5 bases and the V segment lost 10 bases, leaving 7 bases of the junction unmatched. The CDR3 spells CASTGTAYGYTF. For the CDR3, the DNA is TGTGCCAGCACCGGGACAGCTTATGGCTACACCTTC.

Ten or more counts support this clonotype. V is TRBV7-2 and J is TRBJ1-1; possibly TRBD1 for D (6 bases). The ends were cut back, 5 bases at V and 4 bases at J, with 14 bases in the middle. This CDR3 comprises 14 residues. CDR1 is SGHTA and CDR2 is FQGNSA in the germline V gene. CDR3 loop: CASSLAGASTEAFF. As DNA, the CDR3 is TGTGCCAGCAGCCTGGCAGGGGCAAGCACTGAAGCTTTCTTT.

The chain couples TRBV6-5 to TRBJ2-3; unclear D gene. Germline V gives CDR1 MNHEY, CDR2 SVGAGI. Between the trimmed V and J ends, which lost 0 bases and 3 bases, there was a span of 7 bases. This CDR3 is 14 amino acids long. As DNA, the CDR3 is TGTGCCAGCAGTTACTCGGAGAGAACAGATACGCAGTATTTT. This codes for CASSYSERTDTQYF.

This clonotype was counted between two and nine times. J is TRBJ1-5 and V is TRBV6-5, with D uncertain. The CDR3 is made up of 11 amino acids. Germline V lookup: CDR1 MNHEY, CDR2 SVGAGI. V was pared by 8 bases and J by 4 bases, with 6 bases between. Here the CDR3 DNA reads TGTGCCAGCGGCATAAATCAGCCCCAGCATTTT. Its translation: CASGINQPQHF.

This clonotype has just a few counts. This chain links TRBV4-2 with TRBJ2-3; 9 nucleotides match TRBD2. The CDR3 length is 16 residues. In germline, CDR1 is LGHNA, CDR2 YNFKEQ. V was clipped by 4 bases and J by 4 bases; unmatched bases: 9. The CDR3 DNA sequence: TGTGCCAGCAGCCCTGTCTTTAGCGGGGGCGCAGATACGCAGTATTTT. Translation gives CASSPVFSGGADTQYF.

The chain recombines TRBV6-1 with TRBJ2-1, with 7 bases fitting TRBD1. Germline-derived CDR1 and CDR2 are MNHNS and SASEGT. This CDR3 is built from 15 residues. Trimming took 3 bases from V and 7 from J; bases not matched to a gene: 9. The DNA of the CDR3 is TGTGCCAGCAGTGACGAGACAGGGATGTGGAATGAGCAGTTCTTC. This encodes CASSDETGMWNEQFF.

DNA of the CDR3: TGTGCCAGCAGCTTAGGCCCACGGACAGGGGATGGAGAGACCCAGTACTTC. Residues: CASSLGPRTGDGETQYF. The gene calls are TRBV7-2 and TRBJ2-5; 9 bases align to TRBD1. Germline trimming cut 1 base from V and 4 bases from J; bases unmatched to any gene: 10. This CDR3 spans 17 amino acids. In germline, CDR1 is SGHTA, CDR2 FQGNSA.

Only a few counts were recorded for this clonotype. The chain carries TRBV4-1 and TRBJ1-1; TRBD1 matches at 7 bases. The ends lost 4 bases at V and 4 bases at J; junction bases unmatched: 15. CDR3 length: 17 residues. Germline V gene data show CDR1 as MGHRA and CDR2 as YSYEKL. The CDR3 region has the DNA TGCGCCAGCAGCCCCCCGCTGACAGGGTGGGCCCCCACTGAAGCTTTCTTT. Its translation: CASSPPLTGWAPTEAFF.

This clonotype has ten or more counts. The rearrangement links TRBV20-1 to TRBJ1-6; D remains ambiguous. This CDR3 has 14 amino acids. The ends were cut back, 5 bases at V and 0 bases at J, with 8 bases in the middle. Germline CDR1 DFQATT, CDR2 SNEGSKA (reference sequence). The CDR3 nucleotides read TGCAGTGCTCTGGGAGGCTCCTATAATTCACCCCTCCACTTT. Translation: CSALGGSYNSPLHF.

This clonotype was counted only a few times. The chain joins TRBV7-9 to TRBJ1-2, with D hard to call. The CDR3 has 14 amino acids. Germline lookup yields CDR1 SEHNR and CDR2 FQNEAQ (reference sequence). V gave up 1 base and J gave up 4 bases, with 10 bases separating them. This CDR3 is CASSLVEDLYGYTF. The CDR3 coding sequence is TGTGCCAGCAGCTTAGTAGAGGACCTCTATGGCTACACCTTC.

The sample holds a few counts of this clonotype. This rearrangement joins TRBV9 to TRBJ1-4, with 7 nucleotides matching TRBD1. J gave up 7 bases and V 4 bases, and 10 bases lay outside the gene matches. Per germline, CDR1 SGDLS and CDR2 YYNGEE. This CDR3 spans 15 amino acids. CDR3 protein: CASSMEGARGEKLFF. The CDR3 DNA reads TGTGCCAGCAGCATGGAGGGGGCTCGCGGTGAAAAACTGTTTTTT.

This clonotype has ten or more counts. The gene calls are TRBV20-1 and TRBJ2-5; a possible D gene is TRBD2 (5 bases). The germline V and J ends were trimmed by 6 bases and 2 bases, with 10 bases remaining between them. Germline CDR1 is DFQATT and CDR2 is SNEGSKA (reference sequence). This CDR3 has 12 residues. The CDR3 region is CSAQPGQETQYF. The CDR3 DNA is TGCAGTGCCCAACCGGGGCAAGAGACCCAGTACTTC.

This chain uses TRBV12-3 or TRBV12-4 with TRBJ1-5; a weak D match, TRBD1 (5 bases). The CDR3 sequence is 14 residues long. Trimming took 6 bases from V and 10 from J, leaving 19 bases between them. CDR3 in DNA: TGTGCCAGCAGCCCGAGGGCAGGGCCATCTCCCCAGCATTTT. Residues: CASSPRAGPSPQHF.

The rearrangement links TRBV20-1 to TRBJ2-3; 7 bases map to TRBD2. V gave up 2 bases and J gave up 6 bases; unmatched junction bases: 8. The CDR3 is made up of 14 amino acids. Germline values: CDR1 DFQATT, CDR2 SNEGSKA (reference sequence). CDR3 in amino acids: CSARPGTTLDTQYF. The DNA for the CDR3 is TGCAGTGCTAGACCTGGGACTACGTTGGATACGCAGTATTTT.